This T cell receptor (beta chain) was recorded in a study of regulatory T cells in long-lasting Graves disease. Germline V gene sequence: CDR1 DFQATT, CDR2 SNEGSKA (reference sequence). The CDR3 is 17 residues long. Trimming pared 0 bases from V and 2 bases from J, leaving 20 bases between. Time point described: persistent/refractory GD, antithyroid drugs over 5 years with positive TRAb. Construction of the TCR library relied on RNA isolated from PBMCs. Into tubes containing EDTA, approximately 8.9 milliliters of peripheral blood were drawn. Investigators prepared the TCR beta libraries by applying iRepertoire HTBI primers and Arm-PCR of CDR3 regions. Each CDR3 protein gets one entry after TCRdb re-called the multiplex PCR reads with MiXCR. The data contain 390,000 or so distinct CDR3 sequences, approximately 25% of them singletons.

This TCR was recovered from a woman aged 40-49 years with Graves disease. V is TRBV20-1 and J is TRBJ2-7, with D maybe TRBD2 (6 bases). The source was peripheral blood mononuclear cells (PBMCs), collected when the disease was refractory, from a patient treated with antithyroid drugs. The CDR3 here is CSARDAAAGRLAYEQYF. In DNA, the CDR3 is TGCAGTGCTAGAGATGCGGCGGCGGGGAGGTTGGCCTACGAGCAGTACTTC.